What follows describes a single T cell receptor beta chain. This specimen belongs to a study of blood T cell repertoires in COVID-19. Clones were sequenced by immunoSEQ multiplex PCR, and TCRdb holds only the in-frame ones, with some missing. The sample consists of approximately 250,000 clones, 80% to 90% of them appearing once. Looked up from germline, CDR1 is SQVTM and CDR2 is ANQGSEA. With 1 base removed from V and 5 bases from J, the gap between germline ends came to 11 bases. The CDR3 is 13 residues long. This TCR was sampled from a woman in her thirties or forties who had been exposed to COVID-19. The sequencing sample was made of PBMCs or T cells enriched from blood (not recorded which). The J gene is TRBJ1-1, the V gene TRBV29-1, with D unresolved. This CDR3 is CSVEAPAGTEAFF. CDR3 bases: TGCAGCGTTGAAGCACCTGCGGGTACTGAAGCTTTCTTT.